These 4 T cell receptor beta chains were sequenced from one sample in a study of T-cell memory formation after mild COVID-19. Each CDR3 protein gets one entry after TCRdb re-called the 5' RACE reads with MiXCR. The sample consists of about 340,000 distinct CDR3 sequences, about 15% of them appearing once. Material for sequencing was PBMCs or a T cell subset sorted from them (not recorded which). The receptors originated from a man aged 18-30 years who had mild COVID-19 (a few samples of this study predate the infection). Cell type and time point are not known.

This clonotype was recorded many times. The chain couples TRBV5-5 to TRBJ2-5; TRBD2 might be the D (5 bases). The CDR3 length is 13 residues. The V end lost 4 bases, the J end lost 2 bases, and 9 bases lay between the germline ends. Germline V gene sequence: CDR1 SGHKS, CDR2 YYEKEE (reference sequence). The CDR3 sequence: CASSPGVQETQYF. The CDR3 DNA reads as TGTGCCAGCAGCCCCGGGGTTCAAGAGACCCAGTACTTC.

This clonotype came up a few times. The chain uses TRBV18 and TRBJ2-4; D might be TRBD1 or TRBD2, each matching 6 bases. Trimming shortened V by 6 bases and J by 3 bases, and 18 bases separated the two germline ends. The germline V gene encodes CDR1 KGHSH and CDR2 LQKENI. There are 16 residues in the CDR3. CDR3 amino acids: CASSPSPGEDKNIQYF. The CDR3 nucleotides are TGTGCCAGCTCCCCCTCACCAGGGGAGGACAAAAACATTCAGTACTTC.

This clonotype came up a few times. This chain links TRBV24-1 with TRBJ1-5; D uncertain. With 0 bases removed from V and 4 bases from J, the gap between germline ends came to 12 bases. The CDR3 runs to 16 residues. Germline V gives CDR1 KGHDR, CDR2 SFDVKD. The CDR3 loop is CATSDLLPFLNQPQHF. For the CDR3, the DNA is TGTGCCACCAGTGATTTGCTTCCGTTTTTGAATCAGCCCCAGCATTTT.

This clonotype was recorded a few times. This sequence joins TRBV4-1 and TRBJ1-5; 8 bases fit TRBD1. This CDR3 spans 15 amino acids. The germline V gene encodes CDR1 MGHRA and CDR2 YSYEKL. V lost 3 bases and J lost 6; bases outside the gene matches: 7. In DNA form, the CDR3 reads TGCGCCAGCAGCCAGGGAACAGGGGGTGGTCAGCCCCAGCATTTT. This translates into CASSQGTGGGQPQHF.